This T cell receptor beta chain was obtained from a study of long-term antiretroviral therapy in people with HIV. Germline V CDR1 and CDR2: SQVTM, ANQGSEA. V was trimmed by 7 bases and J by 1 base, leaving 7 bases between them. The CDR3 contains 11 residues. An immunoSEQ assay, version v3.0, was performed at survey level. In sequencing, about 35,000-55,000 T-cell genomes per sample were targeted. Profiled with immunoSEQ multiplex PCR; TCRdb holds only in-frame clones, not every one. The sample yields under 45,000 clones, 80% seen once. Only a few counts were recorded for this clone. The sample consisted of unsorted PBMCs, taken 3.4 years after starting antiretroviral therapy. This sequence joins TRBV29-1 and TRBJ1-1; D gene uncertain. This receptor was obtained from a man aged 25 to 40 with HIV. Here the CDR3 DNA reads TGCAGCGCTAAGACGAACACTGAAGCTTTCTTT. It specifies CSAKTNTEAFF.